This T cell receptor beta chain was captured by sequencing in a study of T cell repertoires in cytomegalovirus infection. For the study at large: From public TCR beta signatures came an indication of both CMV infection and matching HLA type.

This clonotype has a handful of counts. The antigen remains unidentified. TCRdb re-analysed the reads in MiXCR, keeping a single row per CDR3 protein. The sample holds some 320,000 distinct CDR3 sequences, more than 8% seen once. General study findings and limits: Carriers of CMV plus the relevant HLA were identified by cumulative public TCR beta family frequency. Predominance within the ex vivo response was attributable to HLA-C-restricted CMV-specific TCR beta clonotypes.

The CDR3 is 18 residues long. V was clipped by 5 bases and J by 8 bases; unmatched bases: 21. Germline CDR1 reads DFQATT; CDR2 reads SNEGSKA (reference sequence). Specimen: PBMCs. The clonotype originates from a human donor in good health (CMV status not recorded). Some clones in this sample may be carry-over from other donors' samples. The chain links TRBV20-1 to TRBJ1-5; 10 bases map to TRBD1. The DNA for the CDR3 is TGCAGTGCTTCGCGCAACCGGGACAGGGGACCGAGATCAAAGCCCCAGCATTTT. Encoded protein: CSASRNRDRGPRSKPQHF.